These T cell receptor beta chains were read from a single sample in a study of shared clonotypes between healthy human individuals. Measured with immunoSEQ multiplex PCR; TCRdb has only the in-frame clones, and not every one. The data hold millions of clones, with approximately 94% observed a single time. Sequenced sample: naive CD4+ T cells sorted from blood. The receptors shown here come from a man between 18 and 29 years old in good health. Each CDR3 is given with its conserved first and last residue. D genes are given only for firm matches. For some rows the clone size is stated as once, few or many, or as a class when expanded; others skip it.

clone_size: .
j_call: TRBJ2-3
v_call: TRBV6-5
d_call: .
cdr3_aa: CASTSLALGGDTQYF
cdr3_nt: TGTGCCAGCACTTCGTTAGCACTAGGAGGAGATACGCAGTATTTT

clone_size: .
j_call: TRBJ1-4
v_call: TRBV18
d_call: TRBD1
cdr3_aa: CASSGRGIGNEKLFF
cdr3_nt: TGTGCCAGCTCGGGCAGGGGGATAGGAAATGAAAAACTGTTTTTT

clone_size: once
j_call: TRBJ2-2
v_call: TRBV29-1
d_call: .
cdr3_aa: CSVHSPGPRGTGELFF
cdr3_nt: TGCAGCGTCCATTCACCCGGGCCCCGGGGCACCGGGGAGCTGTTTTTT

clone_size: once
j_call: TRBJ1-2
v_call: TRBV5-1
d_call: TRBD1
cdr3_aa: CASSLPGQGNYGYTF
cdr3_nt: TGCGCCAGCAGCTTGCCTGGACAGGGGAACTATGGCTACACCTTC

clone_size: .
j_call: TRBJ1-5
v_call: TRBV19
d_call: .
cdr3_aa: CASSIDGYNQPQHF
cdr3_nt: TGTGCCAGTAGTATCGACGGATACAATCAGCCCCAGCATTTT

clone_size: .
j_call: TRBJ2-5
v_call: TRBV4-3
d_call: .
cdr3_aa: CASSSGGRGQETQYF
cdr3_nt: TGCGCCAGCAGCTCGGGGGGCAGGGGGCAAGAGACCCAGTACTTC

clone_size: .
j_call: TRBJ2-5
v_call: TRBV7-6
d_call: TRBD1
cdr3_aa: CASSSRVLLRGNIGETQYF
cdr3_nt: TGTGCCAGCAGCTCGCGGGTCCTCCTCAGGGGGAATATAGGAGAGACCCAGTACTTC

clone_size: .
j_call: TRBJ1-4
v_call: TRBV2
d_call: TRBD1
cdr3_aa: CASVPTGFDEKLFF
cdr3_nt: TGTGCCAGCGTACCGACAGGGTTTGACGAAAAACTGTTTTTT

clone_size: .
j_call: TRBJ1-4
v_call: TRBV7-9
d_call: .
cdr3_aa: CASSLEGRTNEKLFF
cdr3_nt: TGTGCCAGCAGCTTAGAGGGACGGACTAATGAAAAACTGTTTTTT

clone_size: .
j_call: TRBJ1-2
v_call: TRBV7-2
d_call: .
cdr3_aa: CASSQDGRSNYGYTF
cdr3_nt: TGTGCCAGCAGCCAGGACGGACGGAGTAACTATGGCTACACCTTC

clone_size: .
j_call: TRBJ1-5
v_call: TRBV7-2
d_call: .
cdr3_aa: CASSPGQLNQPQHF
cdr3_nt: TGTGCCAGCAGTCCTGGACAGTTAAATCAGCCCCAGCATTTT

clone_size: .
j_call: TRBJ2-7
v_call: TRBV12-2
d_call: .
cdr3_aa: CASRLERRRWAAIYEQYF
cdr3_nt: TGTGCAAGTCGCTTAGAGAGGCGGAGATGGGCAGCGATTTACGAGCAGTACTTC

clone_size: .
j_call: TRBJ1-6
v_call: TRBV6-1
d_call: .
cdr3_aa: CASELDWSYNSPLHF
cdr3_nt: TGTGCCAGCGAACTCGACTGGTCCTATAATTCACCCCTCCACTTT

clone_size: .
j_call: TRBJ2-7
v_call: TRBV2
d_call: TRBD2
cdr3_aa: CASSQLAGFYEQYF
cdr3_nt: TGTGCCAGCAGTCAACTAGCGGGGTTCTACGAGCAGTACTTC

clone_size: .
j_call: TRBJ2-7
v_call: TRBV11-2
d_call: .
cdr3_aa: CASSLGQTKNSYEQYF
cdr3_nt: TGTGCCAGCAGCTTAGGACAGACCAAAAACTCCTACGAGCAGTACTTC

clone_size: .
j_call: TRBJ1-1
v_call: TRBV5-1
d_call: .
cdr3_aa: CASSSRREAEAFF
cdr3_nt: TGCGCCAGCAGCTCCCGTAGGGAGGCTGAAGCTTTCTTT

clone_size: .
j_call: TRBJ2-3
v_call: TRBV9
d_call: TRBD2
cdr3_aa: CASSPRTSGASTDTQYF
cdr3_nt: TGTGCCAGCAGCCCTCGGACTAGCGGGGCTAGCACAGATACGCAGTATTTT

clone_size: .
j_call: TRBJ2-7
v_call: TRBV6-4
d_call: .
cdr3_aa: CASKTGTSYEQYF
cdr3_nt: TGTGCCAGCAAGACCGGGACATCCTACGAGCAGTACTTC

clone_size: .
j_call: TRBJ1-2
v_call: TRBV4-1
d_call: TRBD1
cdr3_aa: CASSPRDRGNYGYTF
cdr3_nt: TGCGCCAGCAGCCCCCGGGACAGGGGCAACTATGGCTACACCTTC

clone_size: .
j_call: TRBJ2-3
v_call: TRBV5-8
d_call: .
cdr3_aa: CACRVQSTDTQYF
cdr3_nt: TGTGCCTGCCGGGTTCAATCCACAGATACGCAGTATTTT

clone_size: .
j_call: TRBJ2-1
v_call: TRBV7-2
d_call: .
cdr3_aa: CASSLAGAKNNEQFF
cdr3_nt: TGTGCCAGCAGCTTAGCGGGGGCAAAAAACAATGAGCAGTTCTTC

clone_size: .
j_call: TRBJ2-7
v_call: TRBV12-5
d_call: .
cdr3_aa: CASGHGGAEQYF
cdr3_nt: TGTGCTAGTGGTCACGGAGGGGCCGAGCAGTACTTC

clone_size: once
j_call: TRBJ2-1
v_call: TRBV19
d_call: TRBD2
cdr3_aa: CASSIVVAGVYNEQFF
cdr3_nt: TGTGCCAGTAGTATAGTCGTTGCGGGAGTCTACAATGAGCAGTTCTTC

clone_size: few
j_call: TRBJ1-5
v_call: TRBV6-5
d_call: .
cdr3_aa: CASSTGNSNQPQHF
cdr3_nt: TGTGCCAGTAGCACAGGGAATAGCAATCAGCCCCAGCATTTT

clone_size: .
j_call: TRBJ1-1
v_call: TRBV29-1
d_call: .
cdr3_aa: CSVEKGAGPHTEAFF
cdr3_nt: TGCAGCGTTGAAAAGGGAGCCGGTCCCCACACTGAAGCTTTCTTT

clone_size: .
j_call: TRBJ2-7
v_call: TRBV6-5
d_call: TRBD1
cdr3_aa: CASSLKGGFYEQYF
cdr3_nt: TGTGCCAGCAGTTTGAAAGGGGGCTTCTACGAGCAGTACTTC

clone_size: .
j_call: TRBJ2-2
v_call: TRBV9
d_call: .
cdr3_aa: CASSVGLNTGELFF
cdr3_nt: TGTGCCAGCAGCGTAGGACTAAACACCGGGGAGCTGTTTTTT

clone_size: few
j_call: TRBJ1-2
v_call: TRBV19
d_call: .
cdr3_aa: CATRTFANYGYTF
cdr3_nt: TGTGCCACCCGGACCTTCGCTAACTATGGCTACACCTTC

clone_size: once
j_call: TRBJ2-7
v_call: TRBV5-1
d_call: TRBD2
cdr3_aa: CASSLAPGAGSYEQYF
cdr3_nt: TGCGCCAGCAGCTTGGCGCCCGGAGCGGGGTCCTACGAGCAGTACTTC

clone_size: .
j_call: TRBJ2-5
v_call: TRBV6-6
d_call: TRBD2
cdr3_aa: CASSREGGRETQYF
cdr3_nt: TGTGCCAGCAGTCGGGAGGGGGGGAGGGAGACCCAGTACTTC

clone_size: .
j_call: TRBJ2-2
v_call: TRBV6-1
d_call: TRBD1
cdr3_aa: CASTRQGGTGELFF
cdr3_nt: TGTGCCAGCACCCGACAGGGCGGGACCGGGGAGCTGTTTTTT

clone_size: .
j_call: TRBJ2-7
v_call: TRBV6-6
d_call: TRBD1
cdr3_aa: CASSHTGTATYEQYF
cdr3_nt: TGTGCCAGCAGCCATACCGGGACAGCTACCTACGAGCAGTACTTC

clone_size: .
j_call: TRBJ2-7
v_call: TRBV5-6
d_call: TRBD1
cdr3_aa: CASTHFWDRMTYEQYF
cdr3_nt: TGTGCCAGCACCCATTTTTGGGACAGGATGACCTACGAGCAGTACTTC

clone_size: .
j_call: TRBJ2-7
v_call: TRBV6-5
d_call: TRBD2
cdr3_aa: CASSYSRLAWPYEQYF
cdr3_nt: TGTGCCAGCAGTTACTCCCGACTAGCGTGGCCCTACGAGCAGTACTTC

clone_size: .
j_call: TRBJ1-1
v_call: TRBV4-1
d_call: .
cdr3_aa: CASSQVPNTEAFF
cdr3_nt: TGCGCCAGCAGCCAAGTTCCGAACACTGAAGCTTTCTTT

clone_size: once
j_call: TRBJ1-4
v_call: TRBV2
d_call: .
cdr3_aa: CASRVQVNEKMFF
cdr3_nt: TGTGCCAGCAGAGTCCAGGTTAATGAAAAGATGTTTTTT

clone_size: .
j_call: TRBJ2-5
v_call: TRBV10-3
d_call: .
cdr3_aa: CAISGRGVDQETQYF
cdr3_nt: TGTGCCATCAGTGGTAGAGGGGTAGACCAAGAGACCCAGTACTTC

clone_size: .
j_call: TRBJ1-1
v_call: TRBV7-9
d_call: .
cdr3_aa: CASSSTGTVNTEAFF
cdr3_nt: TGTGCCAGCAGCTCAACCGGGACTGTGAACACTGAAGCTTTCTTT

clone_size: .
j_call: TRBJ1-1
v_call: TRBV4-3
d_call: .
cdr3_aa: CASSPTPGGNTLEAFF
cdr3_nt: TGCGCCAGCAGCCCAACCCCGGGGGGCAACACGCTCGAAGCTTTCTTT

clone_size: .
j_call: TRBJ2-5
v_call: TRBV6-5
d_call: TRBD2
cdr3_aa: CASSQRLAGDGTQYF
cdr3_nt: TGTGCCAGCAGTCAAAGACTAGCGGGAGACGGTACCCAGTACTTC

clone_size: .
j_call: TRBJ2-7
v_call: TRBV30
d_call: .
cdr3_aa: CAWETSGSYEQYF
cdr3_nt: TGTGCCTGGGAAACAAGCGGCTCCTACGAGCAGTACTTC

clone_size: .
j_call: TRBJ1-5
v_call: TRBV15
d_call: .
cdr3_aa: CATSRGSGLVQPQHF
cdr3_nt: TGTGCCACCAGCAGAGGGTCAGGTTTAGTACAGCCCCAGCATTTT

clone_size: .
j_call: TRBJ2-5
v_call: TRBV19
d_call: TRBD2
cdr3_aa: CASSKGLAEETQYF
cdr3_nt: TGTGCCAGTAGTAAGGGACTAGCCGAGGAGACCCAGTACTTC

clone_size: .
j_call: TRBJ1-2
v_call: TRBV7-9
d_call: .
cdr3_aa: CAIGANSYDYTF
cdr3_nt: TGTGCCATAGGGGCCAATTCCTATGACTACACCTTC

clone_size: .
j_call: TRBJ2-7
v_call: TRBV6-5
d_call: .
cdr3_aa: CASSRGRDSYEQYF
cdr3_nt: TGTGCCAGCAGTCGGGGCCGAGACTCCTACGAGCAGTACTTC

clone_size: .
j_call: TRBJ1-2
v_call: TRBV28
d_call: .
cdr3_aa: CASSTSGAPGIGYTF
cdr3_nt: TGTGCCAGCAGTACAAGCGGGGCCCCAGGGATCGGCTACACCTTC

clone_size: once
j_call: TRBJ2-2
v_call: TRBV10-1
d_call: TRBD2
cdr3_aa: CASSEYSGGDTGELFF
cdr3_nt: TGCGCCAGCAGTGAGTACAGCGGGGGTGACACCGGGGAGCTGTTTTTT

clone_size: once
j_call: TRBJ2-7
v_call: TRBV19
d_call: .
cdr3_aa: CASSSLQGVYEQYF
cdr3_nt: TGTGCCAGTAGTTCACTACAGGGAGTCTACGAGCAGTACTTC

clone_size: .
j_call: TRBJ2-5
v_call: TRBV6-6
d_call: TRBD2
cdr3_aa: CASSYASGTETQYF
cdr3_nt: TGTGCCAGCAGTTACGCTAGCGGGACAGAGACCCAGTACTTC

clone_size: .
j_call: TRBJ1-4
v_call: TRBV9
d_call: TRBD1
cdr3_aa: CASSRSSRQGQGEKLFF
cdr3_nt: TGTGCCAGCAGCCGATCCAGTAGACAGGGACAGGGGGAAAAACTGTTTTTT

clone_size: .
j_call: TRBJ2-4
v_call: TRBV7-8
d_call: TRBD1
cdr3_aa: CASSHHRTGGKNIQYF
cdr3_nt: TGTGCCAGCAGCCACCATCGGACAGGGGGAAAAAACATTCAGTACTTC

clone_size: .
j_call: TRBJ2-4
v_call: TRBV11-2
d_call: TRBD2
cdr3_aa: CASSLVAGGPVGAKNIQYF
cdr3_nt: TGTGCCAGCAGCTTAGTTGCGGGAGGGCCGGTCGGGGCCAAAAACATTCAGTACTTC

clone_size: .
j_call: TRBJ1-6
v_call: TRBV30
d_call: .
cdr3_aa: CAWFRGNSPLHF
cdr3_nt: TGTGCCTGGTTCAGAGGTAATTCACCCCTCCACTTT

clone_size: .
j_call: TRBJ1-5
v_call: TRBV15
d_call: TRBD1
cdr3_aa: CATSRAWTGNQPQHF
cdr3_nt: TGTGCCACCAGCAGAGCGTGGACAGGGAATCAGCCCCAGCATTTT

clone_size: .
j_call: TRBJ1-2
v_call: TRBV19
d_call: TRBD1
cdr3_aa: CASSRTGDGTNYGYTF
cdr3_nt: TGTGCCAGTAGCCGGACAGGGGACGGCACTAACTATGGCTACACCTTC

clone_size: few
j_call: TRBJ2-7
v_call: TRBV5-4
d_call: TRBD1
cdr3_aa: CASSLDRGPYEQYF
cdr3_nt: TGTGCCAGCAGCTTGGACAGGGGGCCCTACGAGCAGTACTTC

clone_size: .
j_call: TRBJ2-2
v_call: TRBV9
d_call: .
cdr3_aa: CASSVATWGTGELFF
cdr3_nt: TGTGCCAGCAGCGTAGCTACTTGGGGCACCGGGGAGCTGTTTTTT

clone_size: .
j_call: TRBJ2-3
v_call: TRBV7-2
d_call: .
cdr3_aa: CASSLDGMAGSKDTQYF
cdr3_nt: TGTGCCAGCAGCTTAGATGGTATGGCAGGGTCTAAAGATACGCAGTATTTT